The T cell receptor beta chain described here comes from a study of CD8 T cells in ankylosing spondylitis. From the 5' RACE reads, TCRdb called clonotypes with MiXCR, one entry per CDR3 protein. This sample has about 220,000 distinct CDR3 sequences, with 15% to 20% found just once. The germline CDR1 and CDR2 sequences are LGHDT and YNNKEL (reference sequence). The CDR3 consists of 15 residues. Trimming removed 4 bases at V and 0 bases at J, with 12 bases between. Points from the study as a whole: Reports say disease-linked clones showed up significantly more in matched ankylosing spondylitis synovial fluid. In reactive arthritis synovial fluid and blood, some motif variants had been reported before. Blood of patients with ankylosing spondylitis appeared to be characterized by a TCR beta motif of eight highly homologous variants.

Regarding this clonotype: Its antigen is as yet unknown.

The source material was blood, either unsorted or a sorted T cell fraction (not recorded which). The TCR originated in a male donor with ankylosing spondylitis. This chain joins TRBV3-1 and TRBJ1-1; the D is unclear. The CDR3 coding sequence is TGTGCCAGCAGCCTTCCCTTCGGCATGAACACTGAAGCTTTCTTT. Amino acid sequence: CASSLPFGMNTEAFF.